A selection of T cell receptor beta chains follows, all from one sample in a study of blood T cell repertoires in COVID-19. The assay was immunoSEQ multiplex PCR, and TCRdb's table has in-frame clones only and misses some. There are some 200,000 clones in the sample; approximately 80% occur only once, and 8% to 9% lies in the top ten. Specimen: PBMCs or T cells enriched from blood (not recorded which). Receptors were obtained from a woman aged 45-60 years with acute COVID-19. The CDR3 runs from the conserved cysteine through the conserved F or W. The D gene is left open where the match is weak. Clone size appears in some rows only: once, few, many, or a class for an expanded clone.

clone_size: few
d_call: TRBD1
j_call: TRBJ2-2
v_call: TRBV6-5
cdr3_aa: CASNWEQGAGGELFF
cdr3_nt: TGTGCCAGCAATTGGGAACAGGGGGCCGGCGGGGAGCTGTTTTTT

clone_size: NA
d_call: TRBD1
j_call: TRBJ1-2
v_call: TRBV25-1
cdr3_aa: CASRRQGAWYGYTF
cdr3_nt: TGTGCCAGCAGACGACAGGGGGCTTGGTATGGCTACACCTTC

clone_size: NA
d_call: TRBD1
j_call: TRBJ2-4
v_call: TRBV19
cdr3_aa: CASRPRTGLDIQYF
cdr3_nt: TGTGCCAGCCGCCCCAGGACAGGGTTGGACATTCAGTACTTC

clone_size: few
d_call: NA
j_call: TRBJ2-3
v_call: TRBV6-5
cdr3_aa: CASSYQGRDPDTQYF
cdr3_nt: TGTGCCAGCAGTTACCAAGGCAGGGATCCAGATACGCAGTATTTT

clone_size: few
d_call: NA
j_call: TRBJ2-2
v_call: TRBV5-1
cdr3_aa: CASSLSAAGRDTGELFF
cdr3_nt: TGCGCCAGCAGCTTGTCTGCGGCCGGGCGGGACACCGGGGAGCTGTTTTTT

clone_size: NA
d_call: NA
j_call: TRBJ1-1
v_call: TRBV28
cdr3_aa: CASSLFRGSATEAFF
cdr3_nt: TGTGCCAGCAGTTTATTCAGGGGATCGGCCACTGAAGCTTTCTTT

clone_size: NA
d_call: NA
j_call: TRBJ1-6
v_call: TRBV5-1
cdr3_aa: CASSALDRNSPLHF
cdr3_nt: TGCGCCAGCAGCGCGCTCGACAGAAATTCACCCCTCCACTTT

clone_size: once
d_call: NA
j_call: TRBJ1-4
v_call: TRBV11-3
cdr3_aa: CASSLEGAMDYEKLFF
cdr3_nt: TGTGCCAGCAGCTTAGAGGGGGCTATGGACTATGAAAAACTGTTTTTT

clone_size: many
d_call: TRBD2
j_call: TRBJ2-1
v_call: TRBV19
cdr3_aa: CASSMWGTSGMNEQFF
cdr3_nt: TGTGCCAGTAGTATGTGGGGGACTAGCGGGATGAATGAGCAGTTCTTC

clone_size: NA
d_call: TRBD1
j_call: TRBJ1-2
v_call: TRBV19
cdr3_aa: CASRRQGPPTNYGYTF
cdr3_nt: TGTGCCAGTAGGCGACAGGGCCCTCCAACTAACTATGGCTACACCTTC

clone_size: NA
d_call: NA
j_call: TRBJ2-3
v_call: TRBV24-1
cdr3_aa: CATSDFRDTQYF
cdr3_nt: TGTGCCACCAGTGATTTCAGAGATACGCAGTATTTT

clone_size: NA
d_call: NA
j_call: TRBJ1-2
v_call: TRBV7-2
cdr3_aa: CASSLATVGAHGYTF
cdr3_nt: TGTGCCAGCAGCTTAGCAACGGTGGGGGCGCATGGCTACACCTTC

clone_size: NA
d_call: TRBD1
j_call: TRBJ1-4
v_call: TRBV3-1/TRBV3-2
cdr3_aa: CASSQDIGTGGEKLFF
cdr3_nt: TGTGCCAGCAGCCAAGATATAGGGACAGGGGGAGAAAAACTGTTTTTT

clone_size: once
d_call: TRBD2
j_call: TRBJ2-7
v_call: TRBV5-5
cdr3_aa: CASSFLAGSYEQYF
cdr3_nt: TGTGCCAGCAGCTTCCTAGCGGGGTCCTACGAGCAGTACTTC

clone_size: NA
d_call: TRBD2
j_call: TRBJ2-5
v_call: TRBV3-1/TRBV3-2
cdr3_aa: CASSHRGLLAGGETQYF
cdr3_nt: TGTGCCAGCAGCCATAGGGGACTACTGGCGGGAGGCGAGACCCAGTACTTC

clone_size: NA
d_call: NA
j_call: TRBJ2-2
v_call: TRBV5-1
cdr3_aa: CASSDREVNTGELFF
cdr3_nt: TGCGCCAGCAGCGATCGTGAGGTGAACACCGGGGAGCTGTTTTTT

clone_size: NA
d_call: TRBD2
j_call: TRBJ2-5
v_call: TRBV4-1
cdr3_aa: CASSPLGLAGIETQYF
cdr3_nt: TGCGCCAGCAGCCCCCTCGGGCTAGCGGGCATAGAGACCCAGTACTTC

clone_size: NA
d_call: NA
j_call: TRBJ1-2
v_call: TRBV18
cdr3_aa: CASSPVAGQQNYGYTF
cdr3_nt: TGTGCCAGCTCACCGGTAGCCGGACAGCAAAACTATGGCTACACCTTC

clone_size: NA
d_call: TRBD2
j_call: TRBJ2-7
v_call: TRBV4-1
cdr3_aa: CASRDNGGSGTTYEQYF
cdr3_nt: TGCGCCAGCAGAGACAACGGCGGGAGCGGAACCACCTACGAGCAGTACTTC

clone_size: NA
d_call: NA
j_call: TRBJ1-1
v_call: TRBV27
cdr3_aa: CASSLSRRYGTEAFF
cdr3_nt: TGTGCCAGCAGTTTATCGAGGAGATATGGCACTGAAGCTTTCTTT

clone_size: NA
d_call: NA
j_call: TRBJ2-6
v_call: TRBV6-2/TRBV6-3
cdr3_aa: CASSYSFREPNSGANVLTF
cdr3_nt: TGTGCCAGCAGTTACTCTTTCCGGGAGCCCAACTCTGGGGCCAACGTCCTGACTTTC

clone_size: many
d_call: TRBD1
j_call: TRBJ2-5
v_call: TRBV28
cdr3_aa: CASSFLGTGVQETQYF
cdr3_nt: TGTGCCAGCAGTTTTTTAGGGACAGGGGTTCAAGAGACCCAGTACTTC

clone_size: medium-sized
d_call: TRBD2
j_call: TRBJ2-2
v_call: TRBV15
cdr3_aa: CATSRDSSSGNTGELFF
cdr3_nt: TGTGCCACCAGCAGAGATTCTTCTAGCGGGAACACCGGGGAGCTGTTTTTT

clone_size: NA
d_call: NA
j_call: TRBJ2-7
v_call: TRBV14
cdr3_aa: CASSRQGILYEQYF
cdr3_nt: TGTGCCAGCAGCCGGCAGGGAATCCTCTACGAGCAGTACTTC

clone_size: NA
d_call: TRBD1
j_call: TRBJ2-7
v_call: TRBV6-5
cdr3_aa: CASSFTTGGNIEQYF
cdr3_nt: TGTGCCAGCAGCTTTACTACAGGGGGGAATATCGAGCAGTACTTC

clone_size: NA
d_call: TRBD2
j_call: TRBJ2-3
v_call: TRBV2
cdr3_aa: CARGEGSDTQYF
cdr3_nt: TGTGCCCGAGGGGAGGGCTCAGATACGCAGTATTTT

clone_size: NA
d_call: TRBD1
j_call: TRBJ2-5
v_call: TRBV5-8
cdr3_aa: CASSLGTGFQETQYF
cdr3_nt: TGTGCCAGCAGCTTGGGGACAGGGTTCCAAGAGACCCAGTACTTC

clone_size: NA
d_call: NA
j_call: TRBJ2-7
v_call: TRBV28
cdr3_aa: CASSSLDLGQTYEQYF
cdr3_nt: TGTGCCAGCAGTAGTTTGGACCTAGGACAGACCTACGAGCAGTACTTC

clone_size: NA
d_call: NA
j_call: TRBJ1-6
v_call: TRBV30
cdr3_aa: CAWRTPGALNSPLHF
cdr3_nt: TGTGCCTGGAGGACCCCAGGGGCCCTAAATTCACCCCTCCACTTT

clone_size: NA
d_call: TRBD1
j_call: TRBJ2-5
v_call: TRBV5-1
cdr3_aa: CASGPFTGGIQETQYF
cdr3_nt: TGCGCCAGCGGACCCTTTACAGGGGGAATCCAAGAGACCCAGTACTTC

clone_size: NA
d_call: TRBD1
j_call: TRBJ1-5
v_call: TRBV19
cdr3_aa: CASSLEPGQGFGQPQHF
cdr3_nt: TGTGCCAGTAGTTTGGAACCGGGACAGGGATTTGGGCAGCCCCAGCATTTT

clone_size: NA
d_call: TRBD1
j_call: TRBJ1-6
v_call: TRBV28
cdr3_aa: CASSQSGDLQGVNSPLHF
cdr3_nt: TGTGCCAGCAGCCAAAGTGGGGACCTCCAGGGGGTAAATTCACCCCTCCACTTT

clone_size: many
d_call: TRBD1
j_call: TRBJ1-2
v_call: TRBV7-2
cdr3_aa: CASSYRTGGSDGYTF
cdr3_nt: TGTGCCAGCAGCTACCGGACAGGGGGGTCGGATGGCTACACCTTC

clone_size: NA
d_call: NA
j_call: TRBJ2-7
v_call: TRBV19
cdr3_aa: CASSPGYTYEQYF
cdr3_nt: TGTGCCAGTAGTCCAGGCTACACCTACGAGCAGTACTTC

clone_size: NA
d_call: NA
j_call: TRBJ1-1
v_call: TRBV18
cdr3_aa: CASSSAARTEAFF
cdr3_nt: TGTGCCAGCTCCTCAGCGGCTCGGACTGAAGCTTTCTTT

clone_size: NA
d_call: NA
j_call: TRBJ2-2
v_call: TRBV2
cdr3_aa: CASAGQGSTGELFF
cdr3_nt: TGTGCCAGCGCGGGGCAGGGTAGCACCGGGGAGCTGTTTTTT

clone_size: once
d_call: NA
j_call: TRBJ2-4
v_call: TRBV18
cdr3_aa: CASSPLRTGGVAKNIQYF
cdr3_nt: TGTGCCAGCTCACCCCTTCGAACAGGAGGGGTAGCCAAAAACATTCAGTACTTC

clone_size: NA
d_call: NA
j_call: TRBJ1-4
v_call: TRBV12-3/TRBV12-4
cdr3_aa: CASSFTEGEKLFF
cdr3_nt: TGTGCCAGCAGTTTTACAGAGGGTGAAAAACTGTTTTTT

clone_size: NA
d_call: NA
j_call: TRBJ2-7
v_call: TRBV20-1
cdr3_aa: CSATGLYEQYF
cdr3_nt: TGCAGTGCTACAGGGTTGTACGAGCAGTACTTC

clone_size: NA
d_call: NA
j_call: TRBJ1-2
v_call: TRBV7-2
cdr3_aa: CASASDSVYGYTF
cdr3_nt: TGTGCCAGTGCTAGCGACAGCGTCTATGGCTACACCTTC

clone_size: once
d_call: TRBD1
j_call: TRBJ2-7
v_call: TRBV19
cdr3_aa: CASSSYGQGASYEQYF
cdr3_nt: TGTGCCAGTAGTTCCTATGGACAGGGGGCCTCCTACGAGCAGTACTTC

clone_size: few
d_call: TRBD1
j_call: TRBJ1-1
v_call: TRBV18
cdr3_aa: CASSAGQASNTEAFF
cdr3_nt: TGTGCCAGCTCAGCTGGACAGGCTTCGAACACTGAAGCTTTCTTT